These 7 T cell receptor beta chains share one sample of origin, sequenced in a study of blood T cell repertoires in COVID-19. Sequenced by immunoSEQ multiplex PCR; TCRdb stores in-frame clones only, minus some. The top ten hold approximately 6.3% of the sample, which has tens of thousands of clones, about four fifths seen once. Sequenced: peripheral blood. These receptors were obtained from a man between 70 and 80 years old with COVID-19, enrolled during active disease.

J is TRBJ2-7 and V is TRBV30, with a possible D match to TRBD1 (6 bases). The CDR3 contains 14 residues. The V gene's germline CDR1 is GTSNPN and CDR2 SVGIG (reference sequence). Trimming removed 2 bases from V and 5 bases from J, with 16 bases in between. The chain's CDR3 is CAWSLGGKVHEQYF. As DNA, the CDR3 is TGTGCCTGGAGTTTAGGGGGAAAGGTCCACGAGCAGTACTTC.

This clone occurred once. This chain connects TRBV11-3 to TRBJ2-3; TRBD2 aligns across 10 bases. The germline V gene has CDR1 SGHNT and CDR2 YENEEA. V shed 5 bases, J shed 3 bases, and the junction held 2 bases outside the gene matches. This CDR3 spans 14 amino acids. In DNA, the CDR3 is TGTGCCAGCAGCCCTAGCGGGGGTACAGATACGCAGTATTTT. Its translation is CASSPSGGTDTQYF.

V gene TRBV7-9 combines with J gene TRBJ2-1; TRBD2 matches 7 bases. The germline gives CDR1 SEHNR, CDR2 FQNEAQ (reference sequence). The trim removed 5 bases at V and 3 bases at J, leaving 7 bases unmatched. This CDR3 region has 15 residues. The CDR3 DNA follows: TGTGCCAGCAGCCTGCCGGGGGGTCGCTACAATGAGCAGTTCTTC. This translates into CASSLPGGRYNEQFF.

This clone came up once. The chain is built from TRBV5-1 and TRBJ2-3; 10 bases map to TRBD2. Per germline, CDR1 SGHRS and CDR2 YFSETQ. The V gene end was trimmed by 6 bases and the J gene end by 4 bases; junction bases not matched to a gene: 5. The CDR3 length is 14 residues. CDR3: CASTERGGSDTQYF. CDR3 coding DNA: TGCGCCAGCACTGAGCGGGGGGGCTCAGATACGCAGTATTTT.

The genes are TRBV7-9 and TRBJ2-3, with 12 bases aligning to TRBD1. The CDR3 loop spans 17 amino acids. The V gene's germline CDR1 is SEHNR and CDR2 FQNEAQ (reference sequence). Trimming at V came to 3 bases and at J to 3 bases, leaving 7 bases not matched to a gene. The DNA of the CDR3 is TGTGCCAGCAGCTTTCGCGGGACAGGGGGCAGAACAGATACGCAGTATTTT. Its protein product is CASSFRGTGGRTDTQYF.

The rearrangement links TRBV30 to TRBJ1-6, with D unresolved. CDR1 GTSNPN and CDR2 SVGIG come from the germline V gene (reference sequence). V was cut by 7 bases and J by 6 bases, with 16 bases left in between. The CDR3 covers 14 residues. DNA for the CDR3: TGTGCCTTCGGCGCCGAGGCGGGTAATTCACCCCTCCACTTT. This encodes CAFGAEAGNSPLHF.

The table lists this clone with a count of one. The chain links TRBV19 to TRBJ2-7; 8 bases match TRBD1. Germline V gene sequence: CDR1 LNHDA, CDR2 SQIVND (reference sequence). CDR3 length: 13 residues. V shed 5 bases and J 3 bases; nucleotides not matched to a gene: 3. Written as DNA, the CDR3 is TGTGCCAGTAGTGCTACAGGGGGCTACGAGCAGTACTTC. Translating it yields CASSATGGYEQYF.